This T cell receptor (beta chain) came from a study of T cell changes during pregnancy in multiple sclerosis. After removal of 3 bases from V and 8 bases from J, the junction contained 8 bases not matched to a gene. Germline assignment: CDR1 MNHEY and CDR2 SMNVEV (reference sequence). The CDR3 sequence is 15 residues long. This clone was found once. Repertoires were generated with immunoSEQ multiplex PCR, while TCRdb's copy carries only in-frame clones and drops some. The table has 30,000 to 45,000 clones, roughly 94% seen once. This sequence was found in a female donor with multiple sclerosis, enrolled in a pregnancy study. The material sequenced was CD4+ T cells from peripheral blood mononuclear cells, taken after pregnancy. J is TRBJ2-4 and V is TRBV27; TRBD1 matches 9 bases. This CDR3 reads CASSFGGQGSDIQYF. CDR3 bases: TGTGCCAGCAGTTTTGGGGGACAGGGTTCGGACATTCAGTACTTC.